This record looks at one TCR beta chain sequence and its context. What it binds is unknown. The CDR3 is made up of 11 amino acids. Germline CDR1 is MGHRA and CDR2 is YSYEKL. Deletions cut 4 bases from V and 8 bases from J, with 6 bases between. The data are from a study of T cell responses to AZD1222 COVID-19 vaccine. General study points: Spike as a whole was targeted by vaccine-associated CD4 TCRs, dominant at 160-218 and 743-854.

Produced via immunoSEQ multiplex PCR; TCRdb's table is partial and in-frame only. This sample has some 190,000 clones, with roughly 94% found just once. The source is an adult who received the MenACWY meningococcal vaccine as a control. The rearrangement links TRBV4-1 to TRBJ1-5; D is ambiguous. The sequenced sample was peripheral blood, obtained 28 days after the second dose of the MenACWY control vaccine. The CDR3 spells CASSPGKPQHF. CDR3 coding DNA: TGCGCCAGCAGCCCAGGAAAGCCCCAGCATTTT.